These 28 T cell receptor beta chains were all obtained from the same sample, sequenced in a study of blood T cell repertoires in COVID-19. Assay used: immunoSEQ multiplex PCR; TCRdb lists only in-frame clones, some missing. The sample holds around 190,000 clones, 70% to 85% seen once. The sample was peripheral blood. The receptors shown here come from a human donor in a cohort sampled during active COVID-19.

The chain employs TRBV5-1 and TRBJ2-2; D gene unclear. CDR3 length equals 13 residues. Per germline, CDR1 SGHRS and CDR2 YFSETQ. Trimming left V 2 bases short and J 7 bases short, with 9 bases between. This CDR3 reads CASSFTPGGELFF. CDR3 DNA: TGCGCCAGCAGCTTCACTCCGGGCGGGGAGCTGTTTTTT.

This clone was recorded once. The chain carries TRBV6-5 and TRBJ2-7; a weak D match, TRBD2 (5 bases). Germline CDR1 and CDR2: MNHEY and SVGAGI. The CDR3 length is 13 residues. V was trimmed by 5 bases and J by 2 bases, leaving 10 bases between them. CDR3 nucleotide sequence: TGTGCCAGCAGTAACGGGGTCCCCTACGAGCAGTACTTC. Amino acid sequence: CASSNGVPYEQYF.

The gene calls are TRBV19 and TRBJ1-1; 8 bases map to TRBD1. CDR3 size: 14 residues. Germline V gives CDR1 LNHDA, CDR2 SQIVND (reference sequence). Unmatched junction bases numbered 8, after V lost 6 bases and J lost 5 bases. The CDR3 bases are TGTGCCAGTAGGGACAGGGTCCTTGGGACTGAAGCTTTCTTT. Translated: CASRDRVLGTEAFF.

The table lists this clone with a count of one. The J gene is TRBJ2-2, the V gene TRBV10-1; tentative D call: TRBD2 (6 bases). V lost 7 bases to trimming and J lost 1 base, with 7 bases between them. CDR3 length equals 13 residues. The germline V gene has CDR1 WNHNN and CDR2 SYGVQD (reference sequence). Here the CDR3 reads CASTAGNTGELFF. The CDR3 coding sequence is TGCGCCAGCACAGCGGGGAACACCGGGGAGCTGTTTTTT.

The chain recombines TRBV6-5 with TRBJ1-1; TRBD1 matches 8 bases. The germline CDR1 and CDR2 sequences are MNHEY and SVGAGI. V dropped 6 bases and J dropped 0; count of bases not matched to a gene: 3. This CDR3 has 14 residues. CDR3 sequence: CASREDRVNTEAFF. CDR3 in DNA: TGTGCCAGCAGAGAGGACAGGGTGAACACTGAAGCTTTCTTT.

This clone occurred a few times. The chain links TRBV24-1 to TRBJ1-5; 12 positions agree with TRBD1. CDR3 length: 16 residues. Looked up from germline, CDR1 is KGHDR and CDR2 is SFDVKD. The V segment lost 2 bases and the J segment 5 bases; nucleotides outside the gene matches: 3. The CDR3, as DNA: TGTGCCACCAGTGATTGGGACAGGGGGCCCTATCAGCCCCAGCATTTT. It is translated as CATSDWDRGPYQPQHF.

The rearrangement links TRBV9 to TRBJ2-7, with 11 bases that match TRBD2. CDR3 length equals 15 residues. V lost 4 bases, J lost 7 bases, and 10 bases stayed unmatched. CDR1 SGDLS and CDR2 YYNGEE come from the germline V gene. In DNA form, the CDR3 reads TGTGCCAGCAGCCTAGGGACTAGCGGTGCCGGGGAGCAGTACTTC. Its protein is CASSLGTSGAGEQYF.

The V call is TRBV7-9, the J call TRBJ2-1, with a tentative D call TRBD1 (5 bases). The V end was cut by 7 bases, the J end by 6 bases, with 19 bases between. CDR3 length: 15 residues. Germline V gives CDR1 SEHNR, CDR2 FQNEAQ (reference sequence). The CDR3 nucleotides are TGTGCCAGCACCCTAGGGGTTTCGGTGGGCAATGAGCAGTTCTTC. Translation gives CASTLGVSVGNEQFF. Full variable domain (missing parts from reference TRBV7-9 and TRBJ2-1): DTGVSQNPRHKITKRGQNVTFRCDPISEHNRLYWYRQTLGQGPEFLTYFQNEAQLEKSRLLSDRFSAERPKGSFSTLEIQRTEQGDSAMYLCASTLGVSVGNEQFFGPGTRLTVL.

This CDR3 reads CASSLGSVTGGSYTF. CDR3 coding DNA: TGCGCCAGCAGCTTGGGTTCGGTAACAGGGGGTAGCTACACCTTC. The chain is built from TRBV5-1 and TRBJ1-2; TRBD1 matches 8 bases. The CDR3 is 15 amino acids. V shed 0 bases and J 9 bases; nucleotides not matched to a gene: 10. Germline V gene lookup returns CDR1 SGHRS and CDR2 YFSETQ.

This chain joins TRBV7-9 and TRBJ1-2; D gene unclear. The germline gives CDR1 SEHNR, CDR2 FQNEAQ (reference sequence). Trimming left V 1 base short and J 0 bases short, with 6 bases between. CDR3 length: 14 amino acids. In DNA form, the CDR3 reads TGTGCCAGCAGCTTAGAGACATCTAACTATGGCTACACCTTC. It yields the protein CASSLETSNYGYTF.

V and J are TRBV20-1 and TRBJ2-2; TRBD2 might be the D (6 bases). The CDR3 has 14 residues. V lost 3 bases, J lost 6 bases, and 14 bases lay in between. Germline assignment: CDR1 DFQATT and CDR2 SNEGSKA (reference sequence). The CDR3 DNA sequence: TGCAGTGCTAGTGTTTCGGGAGCCCCCGGGGAGCTGTTTTTT. Encoded protein: CSASVSGAPGELFF.

With regard to this clone: Within the sample, other DNA sequences also encode this same CDR3. The chain has TRBV19 and TRBJ2-6, with D tentatively TRBD1 (6 bases). Trimming stripped 2 bases from V and 4 bases from J, with 9 bases between. The CDR3 consists of 15 residues. Germline values: CDR1 LNHDA, CDR2 SQIVND (reference sequence). The CDR3 nucleotides read TGTGCCAGTAGTATAAGGGGGTCGGGGGCCAACGTCCTGACTTTC. This encodes CASSIRGSGANVLTF.

The gene calls are TRBV20-1 and TRBJ2-3; 10 positions match TRBD2. The CDR3 is 16 residues long. In germline, CDR1 is DFQATT, CDR2 SNEGSKA (reference sequence). Trimming removed 3 bases from V and 3 bases from J; junction bases left unmatched: 9. The chain's CDR3 is CSASMASGSVTDTQYF. In nucleotides, the CDR3 is TGCAGTGCTAGTATGGCTAGCGGGAGTGTGACAGATACGCAGTATTTT.

This clone showed up just once. The chain is built from TRBV24-1 and TRBJ2-3; D may be TRBD2 (5 bases). The ends were cut back, 4 bases at V and 2 bases at J, with 12 bases in the middle. The germline V gene encodes CDR1 KGHDR and CDR2 SFDVKD. The length of the CDR3 is 15 residues. CDR3 sequence (DNA): TGTGCCACCAGTGACTCGAGGGAGCCCACAGATACGCAGTATTTT. Its protein is CATSDSREPTDTQYF.

This clone showed up just once. J is TRBJ1-6 and V is TRBV5-1; D call uncertain. V was shortened by 2 bases and J by 3 bases, with 6 bases between the two germline ends. Per the germline V gene, CDR1 is SGHRS and CDR2 is YFSETQ. This CDR3 contains 14 residues. Here the CDR3 DNA reads TGCGCCAGCAGCTTTGGCGGCTATAATTCACCCCTCCACTTT. Amino acids: CASSFGGYNSPLHF.

This chain connects TRBV10-3 to TRBJ1-1, with 8 bases matching TRBD1. The junction had 1 base not matched to a gene; V was cut back by 0 bases and J by 1 base. In germline, CDR1 is ENHRY, CDR2 SYGVKD. The CDR3 covers 15 residues. CDR3 sequence reads: CAISESGQGNTEAFF. The DNA for the CDR3 is TGTGCCATCAGTGAGTCCGGACAGGGGAACACTGAAGCTTTCTTT.

The rearrangement uses TRBV15 and TRBJ2-3, with D perhaps TRBD1 (5 bases). Trimming removed 5 bases at V and 0 bases at J, with 12 bases between. The CDR3 runs 15 residues. The germline V gene has CDR1 LNHNV and CDR2 YYDKDF (reference sequence). CDR3 residues: CATSRQPTSTDTQYF. CDR3 DNA: TGTGCCACCAGCCGACAGCCGACTAGCACAGATACGCAGTATTTT.

This clone has just a few counts. The chain recombines TRBV3-1 (or the pseudogene TRBV3-2) with TRBJ2-7; 9 bases align to TRBD1. J lost 0 bases, V lost 6 bases, and 12 bases had no gene match. Germline CDR1 reads LGHDT; CDR2 reads YNNKEL (reference sequence). This CDR3 is 17 amino acids long. Written as DNA, the CDR3 is TGTGCCAGCAGTCTCGGACAGGGGTCAAGGAGCTCCTACGAGCAGTACTTC. Its protein is CASSLGQGSRSSYEQYF.

This chain links TRBV28 with TRBJ1-1; maybe TRBD1 (5 bases). The ends were cut back, 7 bases at V and 11 bases at J, with 20 bases in the middle. Germline CDR1 MDHEN, CDR2 SYDVKM. This CDR3 region has 13 residues. DNA for the CDR3: TGTGCCAGCACCCCTCTGTCGTGGAACAGGGCTTTCTTT. Translation: CASTPLSWNRAFF.

The chain couples TRBV27 to TRBJ2-7; perhaps TRBD2 as D (5 bases). Germline lookup yields CDR1 MNHEY and CDR2 SMNVEV (reference sequence). Trimming removed 4 bases from V and 0 bases from J, with 10 bases in between. The CDR3 covers 14 residues. CDR3 in DNA: TGTGCCAGCAGTTCTTACCGGGACTCCTACGAGCAGTACTTC. It encodes CASSSYRDSYEQYF.

The rearrangement links TRBV5-1 to TRBJ1-6, with 7 bases identical to TRBD1. The germline CDR1 and CDR2 sequences are SGHRS and YFSETQ. The CDR3 contains 14 residues. V was clipped by 5 bases and J by 9 bases; unmatched bases: 8. The CDR3 protein is CASSTGDSGSPLHF. CDR3 in DNA: TGCGCCAGCAGTACAGGGGACAGCGGTTCACCCCTCCACTTT.

The rearrangement joins TRBV30 to TRBJ2-1, with TRBD2 matching 7 bases. The CDR3 is made up of 13 amino acids. V was pared by 1 base and J by 14 bases, with 11 bases of the junction left unmatched. CDR1 is GTSNPN and CDR2 is SVGIG in the germline V gene (reference sequence). The CDR3 bases are TGTGCCTGGAGTGCCCATCGCTCGGGGGGTAAGTTCTTC. Translation gives CAWSAHRSGGKFF. The full variable domain, rest sourced from reference TRBV30 and TRBJ2-1, is SQTIHQWPATLVQPVGSPLSLECTVEGTSNPNLYWYRQAAGRGLQLLFYSVGIGQISSEVPQNLSASRPQDRQFILSSKKLLLSDSGFYLCAWSAHRSGGKFFGPGTRLTVL.

There are a few counts of this clone. V usage is TRBV30 and J usage is TRBJ2-3, with 14 positions matching TRBD2. CDR3 length: 14 residues. Germline-derived CDR1 and CDR2 are GTSNPN and SVGIG (reference sequence). Germline trimming cut 8 bases from V and 5 bases from J; bases unmatched to any gene: 6. The CDR3 loop reads CARGLAGAGDTQYF. The CDR3 bases are TGTGCCCGGGGACTAGCGGGAGCGGGAGATACGCAGTATTTT.

The V call is TRBV27, the J call TRBJ1-3; TRBD1 agrees at 7 bases. From germline, CDR1 is MNHEY and CDR2 SMNVEV (reference sequence). V gave up 4 bases and J gave up 8 bases; unmatched junction bases: 11. CDR3 length: 15 amino acids. This CDR3 reads CASSSSRQGRDTIYF. The CDR3 DNA is TGTGCCAGCAGTTCCAGTCGACAGGGAAGGGACACCATATATTTT.

The rearrangement links TRBV18 to TRBJ2-3; D is ambiguous. V was shortened by 2 bases and J by 1 base, with 10 bases between the two germline ends. Looked up from germline, CDR1 is KGHSH and CDR2 is LQKENI. This CDR3 has 15 residues. CDR3 protein: CASSPMRTGTDTQYF. In nucleotides, the CDR3 is TGTGCCAGCTCACCAATGCGTACTGGCACAGATACGCAGTATTTT. Complete variable domain (other parts from reference TRBV18 and TRBJ2-3): NAGVMQNPRHLVRRRGQEARLRCSPMKGHSHVYWYRQLPEEGLKFMVYLQKENIIDESGMPKERFSAEFPKEGPSILRIQQVVRGDSAAYFCASSPMRTGTDTQYFGPGTRLTVL.

This clone occurred a few times. The CDR3 here is CASSLTHLNTEAFF. CDR3 sequence (DNA): TGTGCCAGCAGCTTGACACATCTGAACACTGAAGCTTTCTTT. V gene TRBV5-8 combines with J gene TRBJ1-1; no definite D call. The germline V gene encodes CDR1 SGHTS and CDR2 YDEGEE. Trimming stripped 1 base from V and 0 bases from J, with 7 bases between. CDR3 length: 14 amino acids.

The chain combines TRBV2 with TRBJ2-2; D is ambiguous. With 6 bases removed from V and 6 bases from J, the gap between germline ends came to 11 bases. The CDR3 runs 13 residues. CDR1 is SNHLY and CDR2 is FYNNEI in the germline V gene. CDR3 residues: CASSQQWAGELFF. CDR3 in DNA: TGTGCCAGCAGCCAACAGTGGGCCGGGGAGCTGTTTTTT.

The chain joins TRBV6-2 or TRBV6-3 to TRBJ2-7; TRBD2 matches 9 bases. This CDR3 has 17 amino acids. Germline V gives CDR1 MNHEY, CDR2 SVGEGT. V was clipped by 1 base and J by 7 bases; unmatched bases: 14. The CDR3 here is CASSYYPGAGGPREQYF. As DNA, the CDR3 is TGTGCCAGCAGTTACTACCCAGGGGCGGGAGGGCCGAGGGAGCAGTACTTC.